This TCR beta chain was retrieved from a study of blood T cell repertoires in COVID-19. In the study overall: The samples span acute and convalescent COVID-19 from the United States, Italy and Spain.

Patients of the Seattle cohort, enrolled during active infection, were followed longitudinally. Germline V CDR1 and CDR2: MNHEY, SMNVEV (reference sequence). V gave up 3 bases and J gave up 5 bases; unmatched junction bases: 10. The CDR3 consists of 16 residues. Repertoires were generated with immunoSEQ multiplex PCR, while TCRdb's copy carries only in-frame clones and drops some. In the table there are some 270,000 clones, approximately 86% of which are singletons. The receptor was derived from a human donor with COVID-19, enrolled during active disease. The donor label of this sample is uncertain. The rearrangement links TRBV27 to TRBJ2-1; TRBD1 aligns across 7 bases. The sequenced sample was peripheral blood. CDR3 nucleotides: TGTGCCAGCAGTTTTGTAGGGGGCCGTCCTAACAATGAGCAGTTCTTC. Amino acid sequence: CASSFVGGRPNNEQFF.